The entry below describes one T cell receptor beta chain. Its antigen is still unknown. This specimen belongs to a study of T-cell memory formation after mild COVID-19. The CDR3 runs to 18 residues. Germline V lookup: CDR1 KGHSH, CDR2 LQKENI. Trimming pared 6 bases from V and 0 bases from J, leaving 21 bases between. TCRdb reprocessed the 5' RACE reads with MiXCR, giving one entry per CDR3 protein. The sample has 470,000 or so distinct CDR3 sequences, around 25% seen once. Findings and caveats of the study: The authors did not confirm SARS-CoV-2 specificity of second-wave clones peaking day 37. Clones that got smaller from day 15 to 85 had even CD4/CD8, while clones growing later tipped toward CD4+.

The chain has TRBV18 and TRBJ2-1; D might be TRBD1 or TRBD2, each matching 5 bases. Sample: PBMCs or a T cell subset sorted from them (not recorded which). The TCR originated in an adult woman who had mild COVID-19 (a few samples of this study predate the infection). Cell type and time point are not known. CDR3 nucleotide sequence: TGTGCCAGCTCCCGACCCCTTATGACGAGGGGCTCCTACAATGAGCAGTTCTTC. This encodes CASSRPLMTRGSYNEQFF.